This passage covers 21 T cell receptor beta chains from one sample sequenced in a study of T cell responses to AZD1222 COVID-19 vaccine. Using immunoSEQ multiplex PCR, the repertoire was profiled, and TCRdb retains in-frame clones only, with some absent. The table records 90,000 to 120,000 clones, approximately 89% of them present only once. Specimen: peripheral blood, collected on day 0 of MenACWY control vaccination. The receptors were gathered from an adult in good health.

The chain recombines TRBV4-3 with TRBJ1-1, with D perhaps matching TRBD1 (5 bases). V gave up 0 bases and J gave up 4 bases, with 6 bases separating them. Germline lookup yields CDR1 LGHNA and CDR2 YSLEER. The CDR3 covers 13 residues. Here the CDR3 reads CASSQEGTTEAFF. CDR3 nucleotide sequence: TGCGCCAGCAGCCAAGAGGGGACCACTGAAGCTTTCTTT.

The V gene is TRBV9, the J gene TRBJ1-2; D is undetermined. Germline values: CDR1 SGDLS, CDR2 YYNGEE. The CDR3 is 16 amino acids. Trimming cost V 3 bases and J 8 bases, with 23 bases left between them. CDR3 DNA: TGTGCCAGCAGCGATAGTTTAATTCATGGCGACGGGGGCTACACCTTC. Its protein product is CASSDSLIHGDGGYTF.

The rearrangement uses TRBV6-1 and TRBJ2-1; TRBD2 matches at 12 bases. V lost 3 bases and J lost 6; bases outside the gene matches: 9. Germline V gives CDR1 MNHNS, CDR2 SASEGT. CDR3 length: 17 amino acids. The CDR3, as DNA: TGTGCCAGCAGTGATCATTCTAGCGGGGGGGCCGGCAATGAGCAGTTCTTC. It is translated as CASSDHSSGGAGNEQFF.

The J gene is TRBJ1-2, the V gene TRBV14; TRBD1 matches at 9 bases. The CDR3 loop spans 16 amino acids. V trimming: 3 bases; J trimming: 4 bases; junction bases outside the gene matches: 9. Germline V CDR1 and CDR2: SGHDN, FVKESK. As DNA, the CDR3 is TGTGCCAGCAGCCAGTTCCCGGGACAGGGAAGCTATGGCTACACCTTC. Protein: CASSQFPGQGSYGYTF.

The CDR3 sequence: CASSLRTGGEQYF. The CDR3 DNA reads TGTGCCAGCAGCTTGAGGACAGGGGGAGAGCAGTACTTC. The chain has TRBV5-6 and TRBJ2-7; 10 bases fit TRBD1. In germline, CDR1 is SGHDT, CDR2 YYEEEE. The CDR3 has 13 residues. The V and J ends lost 1 base and 7 bases, in that order; junction bases with no gene match: 2.

The chain employs TRBV28 and TRBJ2-2; D remains ambiguous. The CDR3 length is 13 residues. Trimming removed 3 bases from V and 10 bases from J, with 12 bases in between. Per the germline V gene, CDR1 is MDHEN and CDR2 is SYDVKM. This chain's CDR3 is CASSFKPAEELFF. The CDR3 region has the DNA TGTGCCAGCAGTTTTAAACCCGCCGAGGAGCTGTTTTTT.

The gene calls are TRBV24-1 and TRBJ2-1; 13 bases fit TRBD2. Trimming removed 2 bases from V and 10 bases from J; junction bases left unmatched: 4. Germline CDR1 and CDR2: KGHDR and SFDVKD. CDR3 size: 15 residues. Here the CDR3 reads CATSDSGLAGDEQFF. In DNA, the CDR3 is TGTGCCACCAGTGATTCCGGACTAGCGGGGGACGAGCAGTTCTTC.

CDR3 protein: CATTTGTGNEKLFF. CDR3 DNA: TGTGCCACCACCACCGGGACAGGGAATGAAAAACTGTTTTTT. The rearrangement links TRBV19 to TRBJ1-4, with 9 bases lining up with TRBD1. CDR3 length: 14 amino acids. The V segment lost 10 bases and the J segment 5 bases; nucleotides outside the gene matches: 8. From germline, CDR1 is LNHDA and CDR2 SQIVND (reference sequence).

For the CDR3, the DNA is TGTGCCAGCAGCCTCGGACTCAGCTATGGCTACACCTTC. Translating gives CASSLGLSYGYTF. V gene TRBV3-1 (or the pseudogene TRBV3-2) combines with J gene TRBJ1-2, with D unclear. The germline V gene has CDR1 LGHDT and CDR2 YNNKEL (reference sequence). V was trimmed by 4 bases and J by 4 bases, leaving 10 bases between them. CDR3 length equals 13 residues.

This sequence joins TRBV7-6 and TRBJ1-2; D is undetermined. CDR1 and CDR2 from the germline V gene are SGHVS and FNYEAQ. There are 10 residues in the CDR3. Trimming shortened V by 4 bases and J by 5 bases, and 2 bases separated the two germline ends. The CDR3 nucleotides are TGTGCCAGCAGCTCGTATGGCTACACCTTC. This codes for CASSSYGYTF.

The chain joins TRBV7-2 to TRBJ1-2; tentatively, D is TRBD1 (5 bases). The CDR3 loop spans 14 amino acids. Germline V gene data show CDR1 as SGHTA and CDR2 as FQGNSA. V was pared by 7 bases and J by 3 bases, with 15 bases between. The chain's CDR3 is CASKTGQGDYGYTF. CDR3 coding DNA: TGTGCCAGCAAGACCGGGCAGGGCGACTATGGCTACACCTTC.

There are a few counts of this clone. V gene TRBV3-1 (or the pseudogene TRBV3-2) combines with J gene TRBJ2-1, with 12 positions matching TRBD2. This CDR3 is 15 amino acids long. With V trimmed by 7 bases and J by 4 bases, 5 bases remained unmatched. Germline CDR1 reads LGHDT; CDR2 reads YNNKEL (reference sequence). In nucleotides, the CDR3 is TGTGCCAGCACCCCGGGACTAGCGGGTTACAATGAGCAGTTCTTC. Translated, it gives CASTPGLAGYNEQFF.

The rearrangement joins TRBV4-3 to TRBJ2-1; 11 bases fit TRBD2. Germline trimming cut 1 base from V and 10 bases from J; bases unmatched to any gene: 6. This CDR3 is 15 amino acids long. CDR1 and CDR2 (germline): LGHNA, YSLEER. CDR3 bases: TGCGCCAGCAGCCAAGTAGCGGGGGGGCCCAGGGAGCAGTTCTTC. Encoded protein: CASSQVAGGPREQFF.

The chain is built from TRBV5-6 and TRBJ1-2; maybe TRBD1 (6 bases). The germline V gene encodes CDR1 SGHDT and CDR2 YYEEEE. The CDR3 consists of 17 residues. V lost 5 bases and J lost 0, with 20 bases in between. The CDR3 bases are TGTGCCAGCAGAACGGGGGCCAGGGAAAACCCTAACTATGGCTACACCTTC. Its translation is CASRTGARENPNYGYTF.

The chain carries TRBV6-5 and TRBJ2-7, with D possibly matching TRBD1 (5 bases). Germline assignment: CDR1 MNHEY and CDR2 SVGAGI. V lost 8 bases and J lost 3, with 11 bases in between. CDR3 size: 12 residues. The DNA of the CDR3 is TGTGCCAGCGATCTTCAGGGCTACGAGCAGTACTTC. It encodes CASDLQGYEQYF.

The chain couples TRBV27 to TRBJ2-1; no reliable D call. The germline V gene has CDR1 MNHEY and CDR2 SMNVEV (reference sequence). V was clipped by 6 bases and J by 4 bases, with 16 bases between them. This CDR3 region has 15 residues. CDR3 region: CASRRKDTAYNEQFF. The DNA for the CDR3 is TGTGCCAGCAGACGGAAAGATACAGCTTACAATGAGCAGTTCTTC.

V usage is TRBV18 and J usage is TRBJ1-2; 7 bases line up with TRBD1. The ends lost 3 bases at V and 3 bases at J; junction bases unmatched: 1. This CDR3 is 13 amino acids long. Germline CDR1 reads KGHSH; CDR2 reads LQKENI. CDR3 sequence (DNA): TGTGCCAGCTCACCCGGGACAGACTATGGCTACACCTTC. Translating gives CASSPGTDYGYTF.

The V gene is TRBV7-9, the J gene TRBJ1-1, with D perhaps matching TRBD1 (6 bases). Germline V gene sequence: CDR1 SEHNR, CDR2 FQNEAQ (reference sequence). The V end lost 2 bases, the J end lost 1 base, and 14 bases lay between the germline ends. This CDR3 spans 16 amino acids. CDR3: CASSLLTGTQNTEAFF. CDR3 sequence (DNA): TGTGCCAGCAGCTTACTGACCGGGACACAGAACACTGAAGCTTTCTTT.

The gene calls are TRBV4-3 and TRBJ1-2, with a weak D call TRBD1 (5 bases). The CDR3 totals 13 residues. The germline V gene has CDR1 LGHNA and CDR2 YSLEER. The V end was cut by 1 base, the J end by 3 bases, with 6 bases between. CDR3 sequence: CASSQGGHYGYTF. For the CDR3, the DNA is TGCGCCAGCAGCCAAGGGGGACACTATGGCTACACCTTC.

V gene TRBV30 combines with J gene TRBJ2-5, with a tentative D call TRBD2 (6 bases). CDR3 length: 14 residues. Germline V gene lookup returns CDR1 GTSNPN and CDR2 SVGIG (reference sequence). V was cut by 2 bases and J by 9 bases, with 19 bases left in between. CDR3 DNA sequence: TGTGCCTGGAGTCGGGGACTGGATCGGGTGGCCCAGTACTTC. As protein: CAWSRGLDRVAQYF.

The CDR3 spells CASSLGLGPDRTQYF. CDR3 DNA: TGTGCCAGCAGCTTAGGTTTGGGTCCCGATCGGACCCAGTACTTC. The chain has TRBV5-6 and TRBJ2-5; D not certain. The CDR3 is 15 residues long. V lost 2 bases and J 7 bases, leaving 18 bases between the germline ends. The germline V gene encodes CDR1 SGHDT and CDR2 YYEEEE.